The entry below gives a single TCR beta chain sequence along with its context. This sample was taken from a study of cytomegalovirus exposure and HLA in healthy donors. PCR used 60 Vbeta primers and 13 Jbeta primers. Profiling relied on immunoSEQ multiplex PCR, and the TCRdb table lists in-frame clones only, not all of them. The sample yields more than 80,000 clones, roughly four fifths seen once. The CDR3 covers 15 residues. V dropped 5 bases and J dropped 6; count of bases not matched to a gene: 8. Germline values: CDR1 SEHNR, CDR2 FQNEAQ (reference sequence). The TCR comes from a woman aged 55 to 70 in good health and CMV-seropositive. What was sequenced was PBMCs. The genes are TRBV7-9 and TRBJ2-3; 10 nucleotides line up with TRBD1. CDR3 loop: CASSRTGTGADTQYF. The DNA for the CDR3 is TGTGCCAGCAGCCGAACCGGGACAGGGGCCGATACGCAGTATTTT.